This TCR beta chain was identified during a study of glioma-infiltrating T cells after dendritic cell vaccination. Some clones are missing from TCRdb's copy, which holds only in-frame ones; the method was immunoSEQ multiplex PCR. The repertoire holds around 100,000 clones, about four fifths seen once, with about 12% in the top ten. PBMC were collected before vaccination, two weeks after the third vaccination, and at progression. The CDR3 has 14 amino acids. The trim removed 3 bases at V and 7 bases at J, leaving 6 bases unmatched. Germline V CDR1 and CDR2: GTSNPN, SVGIG (reference sequence). The chain links TRBV30 to TRBJ2-1; 10 bases are a match to TRBD2. This material consisted of blood, taken before dendritic cell vaccination. The clonotype originates from a human donor with glioblastoma. In nucleotides, the CDR3 is TGTGCCTGGAGAGATGAGCGGGGGGGGAATGAGCAGTTCTTC. Encoded protein: CAWRDERGGNEQFF. Together with reference TRBV30 and TRBJ2-1, the CDR3 gives the full variable domain: SQTIHQWPATLVQPVGSPLSLECTVEGTSNPNLYWYRQAAGRGLQLLFYSVGIGQISSEVPQNLSASRPQDRQFILSSKKLLLSDSGFYLCAWRDERGGNEQFFGPGTRLTVL.